A selection of T cell receptor beta chains follows, all from one sample in a study of blood T cell repertoires in COVID-19. Assay used: immunoSEQ multiplex PCR; TCRdb lists only in-frame clones, some missing. Seen here are about 240,000 clones, around four fifths observed once, and the top ten hold around 12%. Sequencing input: peripheral blood. Receptor source: a woman in her sixties with active or convalescent COVID-19. The CDR3 runs from the conserved cysteine through the conserved F or W. A D gene is named only where the DNA matches it firmly.

D	V	CDR3
TRBD2	TRBV9	CASSFGTSGGYTGELFF
.	TRBV5-1	CASSSLRQDTQYF
TRBD1	TRBV19	CASCRQGTSYGYTF
.	TRBV24-1	CATSDPKVGQGGRDTQYF
TRBD1	TRBV5-4	CASSRGRDRLSYEQYF
TRBD1	TRBV5-4	CASSTKIPGGVYTF
.	TRBV7-6	CASSLGPTGNTEAFF
.	TRBV7-8	CASSFQGNTEAFF
.	TRBV5-1	CASSLGLAPDTGELFF
TRBD2	TRBV7-9	CASSPIRPSGGAGTGELFF
TRBD2	TRBV2	CASSAGLAGADTQYF
.	TRBV21-1	CASSSTTGDGEAFF
TRBD1	TRBV19	CASSARQGASNQPQHF
.	TRBV7-2	CASRETPNTGELFF
TRBD1	TRBV30	CAWSSQGAANEKLFF
TRBD2	TRBV7-2	CASSLGTSGWDTQYF
.	TRBV30	CAWSVHGGSGSPLHF
.	TRBV11-2	CASSLGTLRDTGQGYTF
TRBD1	TRBV19	CASSLHSGQGEGYTF
.	TRBV21-1	CASCSTGELFF
.	TRBV6-1	CASSINRDEAFF
.	TRBV7-8	CASRPRDTNYNEQFF